Each of the 5 T cell receptor beta chains below was sequenced from the same sample in a study of CD8+ T cells in alopecia areata. Reverse transcribed after extraction, RNA yielded cDNA as the sequencing template. Produced via immunoSEQ multiplex PCR; TCRdb's table is partial and in-frame only. The data contain around 200,000 clones, approximately 56% of them singletons. Treatment described: oral pan-JAK inhibitor, 5-10 mg twice daily. Here the sequenced sample was CD4+ T cells sorted from blood, taken at week 4, from a patient treated with tofacitinib. The receptors shown here come from a human donor with alopecia areata.

Concerning this clone itself: In the same sample, other DNA sequences code for this CDR3. The chain joins TRBV29-1 to TRBJ1-2; D gene unclear. Germline V CDR1 and CDR2: SQVTM, ANQGSEA. CDR3 length: 11 residues. Trimming removed 5 bases at V and 6 bases at J, with 10 bases between. For the CDR3, the DNA is TGCAGCGTTCAGAGAGGCGATGGCTACACCTTC. Translation: CSVQRGDGYTF.

This clone showed up just a few times. The V and J genes are TRBV29-1 and TRBJ2-7; 9 bases match TRBD1. V lost 6 bases to trimming and J lost 5 bases; unmatched junction nucleotides: 14. CDR1 is SQVTM and CDR2 is ANQGSEA in the germline V gene. This CDR3 spans 15 amino acids. CDR3 nucleotide sequence: TGCAGCGTGAAGAAAACCGGGACAGGGAGGCACGAGCAGTACTTC. Translated: CSVKKTGTGRHEQYF.

V is TRBV27 and J is TRBJ1-1, with TRBD1 matching 9 bases. CDR1 and CDR2 (germline): MNHEY, SMNVEV (reference sequence). CDR3 length: 13 residues. V lost 4 bases, J lost 6 bases, and 3 bases stayed unmatched. In DNA form, the CDR3 reads TGTGCCAGCAGTTCGACAGGGGGGTCTGAAGCTTTCTTT. It is translated as CASSSTGGSEAFF.

The chain employs TRBV11-2 and TRBJ1-2; no definite D call. The length of the CDR3 is 13 residues. The V gene lost 1 base and the J gene lost 7 bases, with 10 bases spanning the gap. Looked up from germline, CDR1 is SGHAT and CDR2 is FQNNGV. The CDR3 DNA follows: TGTGCCAGCAGCTTAGCGGTGGACGGTGGCTACACCTTC. This codes for CASSLAVDGGYTF.

To note about this clone: Additional DNA sequences in this sample encode the identical CDR3. This rearrangement joins TRBV5-1 to TRBJ2-1, with D maybe TRBD1 (5 bases). Germline assignment: CDR1 SGHRS and CDR2 YFSETQ. The CDR3 spans 12 residues. V was cut by 5 bases and J by 4 bases, with 7 bases left in between. The CDR3 nucleotides are TGCGCCAGCAGAACAGGTTACAATGAGCAGTTCTTC. It yields the protein CASRTGYNEQFF.